This is a list of T cell receptor beta chains from one sample in a study of CD8 T cells in ankylosing spondylitis. TCRdb re-called the 5' RACE reads with MiXCR, one entry per CDR3 protein. Of roughly 200,000 distinct CDR3 sequences listed, roughly 13% are singletons. Sequenced: blood, either unsorted or a sorted T cell fraction (not recorded which). The source is a male donor with ankylosing spondylitis or in good health (not recorded which). The CDR3 runs from the conserved cysteine through the conserved F or W. The order of the fields is CDR3 protein, CDR3 DNA, D gene, J gene, V gene, clone size. D genes are given only for firm matches. Only part of the rows carry a size: once, few, many, or a class if the clone is expanded.

cdr3_aa: CASSWAGQETDTQYF
cdr3_nt: TGTGCCAGCAGCTGGGCAGGACAGGAGACAGATACGCAGTATTTT
d_call: TRBD1
j_call: TRBJ2-3
v_call: TRBV5-5
clone_size: many

cdr3_aa: CASSPYTATSSYEQYF
cdr3_nt: TGTGCCAGCAGTCCATACACAGCTACTAGCTCCTACGAGCAGTACTTC
d_call: NA
j_call: TRBJ2-7
v_call: TRBV27
clone_size: few

cdr3_aa: CASSLAIPPFSRQYF
cdr3_nt: TGTGCCAGCAGCTTGGCAATTCCTCCCTTCTCGAGGCAGTACTTC
d_call: NA
j_call: TRBJ2-7
v_call: TRBV7-9
clone_size: once

cdr3_aa: CASSIDKAGVIEQYF
cdr3_nt: TGTGCCAGTAGTATAGATAAAGCGGGAGTTATCGAGCAGTACTTC
d_call: TRBD2
j_call: TRBJ2-7
v_call: TRBV19
clone_size: few

cdr3_aa: CASSDRLTSGKYF
cdr3_nt: TGTGCCAGCAGTGATCGCCTGACTAGCGGGAAGTATTTT
d_call: TRBD2
j_call: TRBJ2-3
v_call: TRBV25-1
clone_size: few

cdr3_aa: CASSLWGPPLQETQYF
cdr3_nt: TGTGCCAGCAGCCTTTGGGGACCCCCCTTACAAGAGACCCAGTACTTC
d_call: NA
j_call: TRBJ2-5
v_call: TRBV7-2
clone_size: few

cdr3_aa: CASSLIRGDTEAFF
cdr3_nt: TGTGCCAGCAGCTTGATACGGGGGGACACTGAAGCTTTCTTT
d_call: NA
j_call: TRBJ1-1
v_call: TRBV5-6
clone_size: few

cdr3_aa: CSARDRLTYEQYF
cdr3_nt: TGCAGTGCTAGGGACAGGCTAACCTACGAGCAGTACTTC
d_call: TRBD1
j_call: TRBJ2-7
v_call: TRBV20-1
clone_size: few

cdr3_aa: CASSELGRNEQFF
cdr3_nt: TGTGCCAGCAGTGAACTTGGACGGAATGAGCAGTTCTTC
d_call: NA
j_call: TRBJ2-1
v_call: TRBV25-1
clone_size: NA

cdr3_aa: CASSQDAIAMETQYF
cdr3_nt: TGTGCCAGCAGCCAAGATGCGATAGCTATGGAGACCCAGTACTTC
d_call: NA
j_call: TRBJ2-5
v_call: TRBV4-2
clone_size: few

cdr3_aa: CATSDSGGWAGELFF
cdr3_nt: TGTGCCACCAGTGATTCGGGGGGATGGGCCGGGGAGCTGTTTTTT
d_call: TRBD2
j_call: TRBJ2-2
v_call: TRBV24-1
clone_size: few

cdr3_aa: CASEGLAEGDEQFF
cdr3_nt: TGTGCCAGCGAGGGACTAGCGGAGGGGGATGAGCAGTTCTTC
d_call: TRBD2
j_call: TRBJ2-1
v_call: TRBV2
clone_size: NA

cdr3_aa: CAAENLHTGELFF
cdr3_nt: TGTGCCGCGGAAAACCTCCACACCGGGGAGCTGTTTTTT
d_call: NA
j_call: TRBJ2-2
v_call: TRBV12-3/TRBV12-4
clone_size: many

cdr3_aa: CASSFSGDGEAFF
cdr3_nt: TGTGCCAGCAGCTTCTCCGGGGACGGTGAAGCTTTCTTT
d_call: NA
j_call: TRBJ1-1
v_call: TRBV12-3/TRBV12-4
clone_size: few

cdr3_aa: CASSIQGQGPWGGYTF
cdr3_nt: TGTGCCAGCAGCATACAGGGACAGGGCCCATGGGGAGGCTACACCTTC
d_call: TRBD1
j_call: TRBJ1-2
v_call: TRBV7-2
clone_size: NA

cdr3_aa: CASSQEEGLSTEAFF
cdr3_nt: TGTGCCAGCAGCCAAGAGGAGGGGTTGAGCACTGAAGCTTTCTTT
d_call: NA
j_call: TRBJ1-1
v_call: TRBV3-1
clone_size: many

cdr3_aa: CATSQGNEQFF
cdr3_nt: TGTGCCACCTCCCAGGGGAATGAGCAGTTCTTC
d_call: NA
j_call: TRBJ2-1
v_call: TRBV25-1
clone_size: NA

cdr3_aa: CSAPLAGRYNEQFF
cdr3_nt: TGCAGTGCTCCCCTAGCGGGTCGATACAATGAGCAGTTCTTC
d_call: TRBD2
j_call: TRBJ2-1
v_call: TRBV20-1
clone_size: few

cdr3_aa: CASSFGTSGRDQETQYF
cdr3_nt: TGCGCCAGCAGCTTCGGGACTAGCGGGAGGGACCAAGAGACCCAGTACTTC
d_call: TRBD2
j_call: TRBJ2-5
v_call: TRBV5-1
clone_size: NA

cdr3_aa: CASSQQTTGEIGSPLHF
cdr3_nt: TGCGCCAGCAGCCAGCAAACGACAGGGGAAATAGGTTCACCCCTCCACTTT
d_call: TRBD1
j_call: TRBJ1-6
v_call: TRBV4-1
clone_size: few

cdr3_aa: CASSRGQSQPQRF
cdr3_nt: TGTGCCAGCAGCCGGGGGCAAAGCCAGCCCCAGCGTTTT
d_call: NA
j_call: TRBJ1-5
v_call: TRBV6-6
clone_size: NA

cdr3_aa: CSARGLADSYEQYF
cdr3_nt: TGCAGTGCTAGGGGACTAGCGGACTCCTACGAGCAGTACTTC
d_call: TRBD2
j_call: TRBJ2-7
v_call: TRBV20-1
clone_size: few

cdr3_aa: CASSFGTKANTGELFF
cdr3_nt: TGTGCCAGCAGTTTCGGGACGAAAGCGAACACCGGGGAGCTGTTTTTT
d_call: NA
j_call: TRBJ2-2
v_call: TRBV12-3/TRBV12-4
clone_size: few

cdr3_aa: CSVETLAGALYEQYF
cdr3_nt: TGCAGCGTTGAAACGTTAGCGGGGGCCCTTTACGAGCAGTACTTC
d_call: TRBD2
j_call: TRBJ2-7
v_call: TRBV29-1
clone_size: many

cdr3_aa: CASHDRGDNNSPLHF
cdr3_nt: TGTGCCAGCCACGACAGGGGGGATAATAATTCACCCCTCCACTTT
d_call: TRBD1
j_call: TRBJ1-6
v_call: TRBV27
clone_size: many

cdr3_aa: CASSLQRGSEQYF
cdr3_nt: TGCGCCAGCAGCTTACAAAGGGGGAGCGAGCAGTACTTC
d_call: NA
j_call: TRBJ2-7
v_call: TRBV4-1
clone_size: many

cdr3_aa: CASSRTALLSGANVLTF
cdr3_nt: TGTGCCAGCAGTCGGACAGCCCTGCTCTCTGGGGCCAACGTCCTGACTTTC
d_call: NA
j_call: TRBJ2-6
v_call: TRBV2
clone_size: NA